This T cell receptor beta chain appears in the sequencing data of a study of siplizumab effects on memory and regulatory T cells. The study, taken as a whole, reports: Assignment to unstimulated subsets succeeded for only a minor fraction of the alloreactive clones.

Per sample, 95,000 to 100,000 TCR templates were assayed. Using immunoSEQ multiplex PCR, the repertoire was profiled, and TCRdb retains in-frame clones only, with some absent. The sample holds about 87,000 clones, 94% seen once. Remarks on this clone: As yet, its antigen is unknown.

The sequenced sample consisted of non-Treg CD4+ T cells sorted from blood. The clonotype comes from a human donor in good health.

The CDR3 DNA reads as TGTGCCAGCAGCGTAGGGATTAGCCAGGTCAATGAGCAGTTCTTC. As protein: CASSVGISQVNEQFF. The chain has TRBV9 and TRBJ2-1; D is uncertain. Germline-derived CDR1 and CDR2 are SGDLS and YYNGEE. V lost 0 bases to trimming and J lost 6 bases, with 13 bases between them. The CDR3 length is 15 residues.